This T cell receptor (beta chain) was identified in a study of T cell repertoires in cytomegalovirus infection. Study background: Recently identified HLA-C-restricted and well-studied HLA-B-restricted CMV epitopes were used. Findings and caveats of the study: Summed frequency of shared TCR beta families picked out CMV carriers who also had the relevant HLA.

Notes on this clonotype: The antigen remains unidentified.

Per germline, CDR1 LGHDT and CDR2 YNNKEL (reference sequence). There are 17 residues in the CDR3. After removal of 4 bases from V and 0 bases from J, the junction contained 7 bases not matched to a gene. TCRdb redid the calling of the reads with MiXCR, one entry per CDR3 protein. In the table there are more than 250,000 distinct CDR3 sequences, 20% to 30% of which are singletons. V gene TRBV3-1 combines with J gene TRBJ2-1; 9 bases match TRBD2. The receptor's source is a human donor in good health (CMV status not recorded). Some clones in this sample may be carry-over from other donors' samples. This sample comprised cultured PBMCs, obtained from culture after CMV antigen stimulation. As DNA, the CDR3 is TGTGCCAGCAGCCGTTCTAGCGGGACCAGCTCCTACAATGAGCAGTTCTTC. It is translated as CASSRSSGTSSYNEQFF.